These T cell receptor beta chains were read from a single sample in a study of cytomegalovirus exposure and HLA in healthy donors. The table came from immunoSEQ multiplex PCR; TCRdb's copy has only in-frame clones and leaves some out. Here the sample spans around 94,000 clones, 60% to 85% being singletons. The material sequenced was PBMCs. These receptors all come from a woman aged 40-49 years in good health and CMV-seropositive. Each CDR3 is given with its conserved first and last residue. A D gene is named only where the DNA matches it firmly. Expanded clones get a size class; other rows say once, few or many, or leave the size out.

d_call: NA; clone_size: NA; v_call: TRBV5-8; j_call: TRBJ2-7; cdr3_aa: CASSLGPGLYEQYF; cdr3_nt: TGTGCCAGCAGCTTGGGCCCCGGACTATACGAGCAGTACTTC
d_call: NA; clone_size: NA; v_call: TRBV29-1; j_call: TRBJ2-1; cdr3_aa: CSVEVGGYNEQFF; cdr3_nt: TGCAGCGTGGAGGTAGGAGGCTACAATGAGCAGTTCTTC
d_call: TRBD2; clone_size: NA; v_call: TRBV5-1; j_call: TRBJ2-1; cdr3_aa: CASSHGLAGVNEQFF; cdr3_nt: TGCGCCAGCAGCCACGGACTAGCGGGAGTCAATGAGCAGTTCTTC
d_call: TRBD1; clone_size: NA; v_call: TRBV18; j_call: TRBJ1-2; cdr3_aa: CASSPGQGEGYGYTF; cdr3_nt: TGTGCCAGCTCGCCGGGACAGGGGGAAGGCTATGGCTACACCTTC
d_call: NA; clone_size: NA; v_call: TRBV29-1; j_call: TRBJ2-3; cdr3_aa: CSVEEWGLGDTQYF; cdr3_nt: TGCAGCGTTGAAGAGTGGGGGCTTGGAGATACGCAGTATTTT
d_call: NA; clone_size: NA; v_call: TRBV27; j_call: TRBJ2-3; cdr3_aa: CASSFGVGFPRADTQYF; cdr3_nt: TGTGCCAGCAGTTTCGGTGTCGGCTTCCCCCGGGCAGATACGCAGTATTTT
d_call: TRBD2; clone_size: NA; v_call: TRBV2; j_call: TRBJ2-7; cdr3_aa: CAVPSGDSSYEQYF; cdr3_nt: TGTGCCGTTCCTAGCGGCGATAGCTCCTACGAGCAGTACTTC
d_call: TRBD2; clone_size: NA; v_call: TRBV5-4; j_call: TRBJ2-7; cdr3_aa: CASSPRTSGVYEQYF; cdr3_nt: TGTGCCAGCAGCCCACGGACTAGCGGGGTTTACGAGCAGTACTTC
d_call: NA; clone_size: NA; v_call: TRBV18; j_call: TRBJ1-5; cdr3_aa: CASSGIGAPNQPQHF; cdr3_nt: TGTGCCAGCTCCGGAATAGGGGCCCCCAATCAGCCCCAGCATTTT
d_call: TRBD1; clone_size: NA; v_call: TRBV28; j_call: TRBJ2-1; cdr3_aa: CASSRGTAYNEQFF; cdr3_nt: TGTGCCAGCAGTCGAGGGACAGCTTACAATGAGCAGTTCTTC
d_call: NA; clone_size: few; v_call: TRBV4-3; j_call: TRBJ1-3; cdr3_aa: CASSQEVAIHSGNTIYF; cdr3_nt: TGCGCCAGCAGCCAAGAGGTGGCCATACACTCTGGAAACACCATATATTTT
d_call: TRBD1; clone_size: NA; v_call: TRBV5-4; j_call: TRBJ1-2; cdr3_aa: CASSLLRGPSDGYTF; cdr3_nt: TGTGCCAGCAGCCTTTTGAGGGGGCCGAGTGATGGCTACACCTTC
d_call: NA; clone_size: NA; v_call: TRBV19; j_call: TRBJ1-3; cdr3_aa: CAGSIVAVSGNTIYF; cdr3_nt: TGTGCCGGTAGTATAGTGGCCGTCTCTGGAAACACCATATATTTT
d_call: NA; clone_size: NA; v_call: TRBV7-9; j_call: TRBJ2-7; cdr3_aa: CASSLASDEQYF; cdr3_nt: TGTGCCAGCAGCTTAGCATCGGACGAGCAGTACTTC
d_call: NA; clone_size: NA; v_call: TRBV5-6; j_call: TRBJ2-1; cdr3_aa: CASMRVSNEQFF; cdr3_nt: TGTGCCAGTATGAGGGTATCCAATGAGCAGTTCTTC
d_call: TRBD2; clone_size: NA; v_call: TRBV7-3; j_call: TRBJ2-2; cdr3_aa: CASSFSVAGGNPGELFF; cdr3_nt: TGTGCCAGCAGCTTTTCTGTAGCGGGAGGGAACCCCGGGGAGCTGTTTTTT
d_call: NA; clone_size: NA; v_call: TRBV7-9; j_call: TRBJ1-2; cdr3_aa: CASSSREDRRYGYTF; cdr3_nt: TGTGCCAGCAGCTCTCGGGAGGATAGGAGATATGGCTACACCTTC
d_call: NA; clone_size: few; v_call: TRBV27; j_call: TRBJ1-1; cdr3_aa: CASSYGLVAFF; cdr3_nt: TGTGCCAGCAGCTACGGACTAGTAGCTTTCTTT
d_call: NA; clone_size: NA; v_call: TRBV19; j_call: TRBJ2-7; cdr3_aa: CASSRQSYAYEQYF; cdr3_nt: TGTGCCAGTAGTAGACAGTCCTATGCCTACGAGCAGTACTTC
d_call: TRBD2; clone_size: NA; v_call: TRBV2; j_call: TRBJ2-1; cdr3_aa: CASTTLGLAGSNEQFF; cdr3_nt: TGTGCCAGCACCACCCTGGGGCTAGCGGGATCCAATGAGCAGTTCTTC
d_call: NA; clone_size: NA; v_call: TRBV18; j_call: TRBJ2-7; cdr3_aa: CASSPQRDISYEQYF; cdr3_nt: TGTGCCAGCTCACCCCAGCGGGACATATCCTACGAGCAGTACTTC
d_call: NA; clone_size: NA; v_call: TRBV19; j_call: TRBJ2-3; cdr3_aa: CASSKEYTDTQYF; cdr3_nt: TGTGCCAGTAGTAAAGAGTACACAGATACGCAGTATTTT
d_call: TRBD2; clone_size: NA; v_call: TRBV18; j_call: TRBJ2-3; cdr3_aa: CASSPLALAGGYRTDTQYF; cdr3_nt: TGTGCCAGCTCACCACTGGCACTAGCGGGAGGTTATCGCACAGATACGCAGTATTTT
d_call: TRBD1; clone_size: NA; v_call: TRBV2; j_call: TRBJ1-3; cdr3_aa: CASSYRQGWDVGSGNTIYF; cdr3_nt: TGTGCCAGCAGCTACCGACAGGGTTGGGATGTGGGTTCTGGAAACACCATATATTTT
d_call: TRBD1; clone_size: NA; v_call: TRBV27; j_call: TRBJ1-1; cdr3_aa: CASSKPQGGNTEAFF; cdr3_nt: TGTGCCAGCAGTAAACCCCAGGGGGGAAACACTGAAGCTTTCTTT
d_call: TRBD2; clone_size: NA; v_call: TRBV5-1; j_call: TRBJ2-3; cdr3_aa: CASSLVPAGAPDTQYF; cdr3_nt: TGCGCCAGCAGCTTGGTTCCCGCGGGAGCCCCAGATACGCAGTATTTT
d_call: NA; clone_size: NA; v_call: TRBV19; j_call: TRBJ1-1; cdr3_aa: CASSLGGGMTEAFF; cdr3_nt: TGTGCCAGTAGTTTGGGCGGGGGAATGACTGAAGCTTTCTTT
d_call: NA; clone_size: NA; v_call: TRBV27; j_call: TRBJ2-1; cdr3_aa: CASSVRRGYNEQFF; cdr3_nt: TGTGCCAGCAGCGTGCGGCGGGGTTACAATGAGCAGTTCTTC
d_call: TRBD1; clone_size: NA; v_call: TRBV30; j_call: TRBJ1-1; cdr3_aa: CAWSAQGETEAFF; cdr3_nt: TGTGCCTGGAGTGCACAGGGGGAAACTGAAGCTTTCTTT
d_call: TRBD1; clone_size: NA; v_call: TRBV30; j_call: TRBJ1-6; cdr3_aa: CAARTGLYNSPLHF; cdr3_nt: TGTGCCGCCCGGACAGGTCTATATAATTCACCCCTCCACTTT
d_call: NA; clone_size: few; v_call: TRBV9; j_call: TRBJ1-1; cdr3_aa: CASSPSGWMNTEAFF; cdr3_nt: TGTGCCAGCAGCCCCTCCGGGTGGATGAACACTGAAGCTTTCTTT
d_call: NA; clone_size: NA; v_call: TRBV7-3; j_call: TRBJ2-1; cdr3_aa: CASSLSAGSNEQFF; cdr3_nt: TGTGCCAGCAGCTTATCGGCGGGAAGCAATGAGCAGTTCTTC
d_call: TRBD2; clone_size: few; v_call: TRBV7-9; j_call: TRBJ2-7; cdr3_aa: CASSRTAGESYEQYF; cdr3_nt: TGTGCCAGCAGCCGGACGGCGGGAGAAAGCTACGAGCAGTACTTC
d_call: NA; clone_size: NA; v_call: TRBV28; j_call: TRBJ1-4; cdr3_aa: CASSFVGADTNEKLFF; cdr3_nt: TGTGCCAGCAGTTTTGTAGGGGCGGACACTAATGAAAAACTGTTTTTT
d_call: TRBD1; clone_size: NA; v_call: TRBV13; j_call: TRBJ1-3; cdr3_aa: CASSLRQGRLSGNTIYF; cdr3_nt: TGTGCCAGCAGCCTCCGACAGGGCCGCCTCTCTGGAAACACCATATATTTT
d_call: TRBD2; clone_size: NA; v_call: TRBV7-3; j_call: TRBJ2-1; cdr3_aa: CASSLTGPAGPGGEQFF; cdr3_nt: TGTGCCAGCAGCTTAACTGGTCCAGCGGGACCGGGGGGTGAGCAGTTCTTC
d_call: TRBD2; clone_size: NA; v_call: TRBV6-1; j_call: TRBJ2-7; cdr3_aa: CASSASAGVNYEQYF; cdr3_nt: TGTGCCAGCAGCGCTTCAGCGGGGGTAAACTACGAGCAGTACTTC
d_call: NA; clone_size: NA; v_call: TRBV7-2; j_call: TRBJ2-3; cdr3_aa: CASTRSGRGADTQYF; cdr3_nt: TGTGCCAGCACCCGGAGTGGGCGGGGCGCAGATACGCAGTATTTT
d_call: NA; clone_size: NA; v_call: TRBV11-3; j_call: TRBJ1-1; cdr3_aa: CASSLEGGTEAFF; cdr3_nt: TGTGCCAGCAGCTTAGAGGGGGGCACTGAAGCTTTCTTT
d_call: NA; clone_size: NA; v_call: TRBV19; j_call: TRBJ2-7; cdr3_aa: CASSTRDSGEQYF; cdr3_nt: TGTGCCAGTAGTACTCGGGACTCTGGCGAGCAGTACTTC
d_call: NA; clone_size: once; v_call: TRBV9; j_call: TRBJ2-1; cdr3_aa: CASSVATGRAYNEQFF; cdr3_nt: TGTGCCAGCAGCGTAGCTACAGGGAGGGCCTACAATGAGCAGTTCTTC
d_call: NA; clone_size: NA; v_call: TRBV7-3; j_call: TRBJ1-2; cdr3_aa: CASSLPAGSGGYTF; cdr3_nt: TGTGCCAGCAGCTTACCGGCAGGCTCCGGTGGCTACACCTTC
d_call: NA; clone_size: NA; v_call: TRBV6-5; j_call: TRBJ2-7; cdr3_aa: CASSYDSGGSYEQYF; cdr3_nt: TGTGCCAGCAGTTACGATAGCGGAGGCTCCTACGAGCAGTACTTC
d_call: NA; clone_size: NA; v_call: TRBV6-1; j_call: TRBJ2-3; cdr3_aa: CASRPGGTDTQYF; cdr3_nt: TGTGCCAGCAGGCCCGGGGGCACAGATACGCAGTATTTT
d_call: NA; clone_size: NA; v_call: TRBV29-1; j_call: TRBJ1-2; cdr3_aa: CSVAGSYGYTF; cdr3_nt: TGCAGCGTTGCGGGGAGCTATGGCTACACCTTC
d_call: TRBD2; clone_size: NA; v_call: TRBV15; j_call: TRBJ2-7; cdr3_aa: CATSRGTSGAFEQYF; cdr3_nt: TGTGCCACCAGCAGAGGGACTAGCGGGGCCTTCGAGCAGTACTTC
d_call: NA; clone_size: NA; v_call: TRBV7-8; j_call: TRBJ2-5; cdr3_aa: CASSFRTGHYQETQYF; cdr3_nt: TGTGCCAGCAGCTTTCGAACGGGTCACTACCAAGAGACCCAGTACTTC
d_call: NA; clone_size: NA; v_call: TRBV5-1; j_call: TRBJ2-3; cdr3_aa: CASSWTTDTQYF; cdr3_nt: TGCGCCAGCAGCTGGACAACAGATACGCAGTATTTT
d_call: TRBD1; clone_size: NA; v_call: TRBV25-1; j_call: TRBJ1-1; cdr3_aa: CASSARDRRTEAFF; cdr3_nt: TGTGCCAGCAGTGCTAGGGACAGAAGGACTGAAGCTTTCTTT
d_call: TRBD1; clone_size: NA; v_call: TRBV4-3; j_call: TRBJ2-7; cdr3_aa: CASSQLAGGDHEQYF; cdr3_nt: TGCGCCAGCAGCCAATTAGCAGGGGGCGACCACGAGCAGTACTTC
d_call: TRBD2; clone_size: NA; v_call: TRBV14; j_call: TRBJ2-7; cdr3_aa: CASSLGGRRGEQYF; cdr3_nt: TGTGCCAGCAGCTTAGGCGGGAGAAGGGGCGAGCAGTACTTC
d_call: NA; clone_size: NA; v_call: TRBV28; j_call: TRBJ2-1; cdr3_aa: CASSSIQSPGDHNEQFF; cdr3_nt: TGTGCCAGCAGCTCCATCCAGTCGCCAGGCGACCACAATGAGCAGTTCTTC
d_call: TRBD1; clone_size: once; v_call: TRBV29-1; j_call: TRBJ2-3; cdr3_aa: CSVEGPGLTGGTDTQYF; cdr3_nt: TGCAGCGTTGAGGGTCCTGGACTGACAGGGGGAACAGATACGCAGTATTTT
d_call: NA; clone_size: NA; v_call: TRBV5-1; j_call: TRBJ2-1; cdr3_aa: CASSLAFRLASYNEQFF; cdr3_nt: TGCGCCAGCAGCTTGGCCTTTAGACTCGCCTCCTACAATGAGCAGTTCTTC
d_call: NA; clone_size: few; v_call: TRBV7-2; j_call: TRBJ2-7; cdr3_aa: CASSLLFGRRRSYEQYF; cdr3_nt: TGTGCCAGCAGCTTGCTTTTTGGGAGAAGGAGGTCCTACGAGCAGTACTTC
d_call: NA; clone_size: NA; v_call: TRBV12-5; j_call: TRBJ1-5; cdr3_aa: CASALVAQPQHF; cdr3_nt: TGTGCTAGTGCTCTGGTGGCTCAGCCCCAGCATTTT
d_call: TRBD1; clone_size: NA; v_call: TRBV28; j_call: TRBJ2-7; cdr3_aa: CASSTGVGSYEQYF; cdr3_nt: TGTGCCAGCAGTACAGGGGTTGGGTCCTACGAGCAGTACTTC
d_call: NA; clone_size: NA; v_call: TRBV2; j_call: TRBJ1-5; cdr3_aa: CASRQGRGRVRGNQPQHF; cdr3_nt: TGTGCCAGCAGGCAGGGCAGGGGACGTGTAAGGGGCAATCAGCCCCAGCATTTT
d_call: NA; clone_size: NA; v_call: TRBV6-1; j_call: TRBJ2-7; cdr3_aa: CASSEGQTYEQYF; cdr3_nt: TGTGCCAGCAGTGAAGGGCAGACTTACGAGCAGTACTTC
d_call: NA; clone_size: NA; v_call: TRBV6-5; j_call: TRBJ2-2; cdr3_aa: CASSYSPETGELFF; cdr3_nt: TGTGCCAGCAGTTACTCGCCGGAGACCGGGGAGCTGTTTTTT